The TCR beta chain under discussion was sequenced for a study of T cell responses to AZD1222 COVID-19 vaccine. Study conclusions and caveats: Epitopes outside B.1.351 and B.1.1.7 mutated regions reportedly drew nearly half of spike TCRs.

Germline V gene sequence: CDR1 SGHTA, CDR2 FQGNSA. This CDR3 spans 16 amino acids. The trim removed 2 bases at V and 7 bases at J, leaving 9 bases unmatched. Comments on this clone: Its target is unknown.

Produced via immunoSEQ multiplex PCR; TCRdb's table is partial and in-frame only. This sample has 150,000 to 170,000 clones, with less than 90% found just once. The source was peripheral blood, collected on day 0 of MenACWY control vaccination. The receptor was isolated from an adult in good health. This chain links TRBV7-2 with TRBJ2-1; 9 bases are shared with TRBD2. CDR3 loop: CASSLSGGRAINEQFF. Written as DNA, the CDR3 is TGTGCCAGCAGCTTATCCGGCGGGAGGGCCATAAATGAGCAGTTCTTC.